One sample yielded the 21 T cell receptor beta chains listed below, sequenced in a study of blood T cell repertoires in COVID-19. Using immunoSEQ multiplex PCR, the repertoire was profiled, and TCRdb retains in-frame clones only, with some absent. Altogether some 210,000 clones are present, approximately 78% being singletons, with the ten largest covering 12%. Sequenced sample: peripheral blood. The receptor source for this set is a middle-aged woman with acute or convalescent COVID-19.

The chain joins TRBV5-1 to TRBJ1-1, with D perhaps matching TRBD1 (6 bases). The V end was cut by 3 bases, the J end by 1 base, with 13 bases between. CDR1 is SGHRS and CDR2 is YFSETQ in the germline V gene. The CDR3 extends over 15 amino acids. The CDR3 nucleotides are TGCGCCAGCAGCTCCAAGGACAGAACGAACACTGAAGCTTTCTTT. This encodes CASSSKDRTNTEAFF.

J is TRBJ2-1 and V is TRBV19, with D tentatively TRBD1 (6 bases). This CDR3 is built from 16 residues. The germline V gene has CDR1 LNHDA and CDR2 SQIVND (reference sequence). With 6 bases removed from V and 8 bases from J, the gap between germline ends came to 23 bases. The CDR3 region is CASRERAQGKWDEQFF. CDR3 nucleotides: TGTGCCAGTAGAGAGAGGGCACAGGGTAAATGGGATGAGCAGTTCTTC.

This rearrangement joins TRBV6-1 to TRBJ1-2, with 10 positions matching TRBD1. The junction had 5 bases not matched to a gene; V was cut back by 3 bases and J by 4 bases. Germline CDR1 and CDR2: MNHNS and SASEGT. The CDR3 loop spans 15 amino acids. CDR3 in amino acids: CASSDPGQGSYGYTF. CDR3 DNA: TGTGCCAGCAGTGACCCGGGACAGGGGAGCTATGGCTACACCTTC.

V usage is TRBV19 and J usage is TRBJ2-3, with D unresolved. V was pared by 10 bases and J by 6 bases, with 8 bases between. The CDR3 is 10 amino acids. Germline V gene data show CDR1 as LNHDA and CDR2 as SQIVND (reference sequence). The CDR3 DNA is TGTGCCACCTCAGGCGATACGCAGTATTTT. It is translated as CATSGDTQYF.

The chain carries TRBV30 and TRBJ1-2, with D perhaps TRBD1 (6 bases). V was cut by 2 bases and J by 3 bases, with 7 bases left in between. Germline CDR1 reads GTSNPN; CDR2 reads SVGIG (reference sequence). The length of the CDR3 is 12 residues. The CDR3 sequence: CAWSQGYYGYTF. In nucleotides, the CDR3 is TGTGCCTGGAGTCAGGGGTACTATGGCTACACCTTC.

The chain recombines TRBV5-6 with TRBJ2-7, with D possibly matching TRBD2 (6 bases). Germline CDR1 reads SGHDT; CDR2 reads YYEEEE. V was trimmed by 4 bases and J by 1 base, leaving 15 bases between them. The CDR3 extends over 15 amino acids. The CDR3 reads CASSLRGGGSYEQYF. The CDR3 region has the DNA TGTGCCAGCAGCCTCCGTGGGGGAGGATCCTACGAGCAGTACTTC. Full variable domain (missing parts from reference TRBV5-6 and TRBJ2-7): DAGVTQSPTHLIKTRGQQVTLRCSPKSGHDTVSWYQQALGQGPQFIFQYYEEEERQRGNFPDRFSGHQFPNYSSELNVNALLLGDSALYLCASSLRGGGSYEQYFGPGTRLTVT.

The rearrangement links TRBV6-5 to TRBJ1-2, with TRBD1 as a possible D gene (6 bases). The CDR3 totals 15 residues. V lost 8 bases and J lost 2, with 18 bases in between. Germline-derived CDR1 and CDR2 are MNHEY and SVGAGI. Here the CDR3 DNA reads TGTGCCAGCGTAGTAACCGGGACACCAAACTATGGCTACACCTTC. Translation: CASVVTGTPNYGYTF.

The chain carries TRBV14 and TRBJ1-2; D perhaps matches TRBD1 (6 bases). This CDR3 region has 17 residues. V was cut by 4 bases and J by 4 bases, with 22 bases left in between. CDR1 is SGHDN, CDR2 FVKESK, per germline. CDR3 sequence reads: CASSPRRGPRGTYGYTF. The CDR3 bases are TGTGCCAGCAGCCCCCGGCGGGGGCCACGAGGAACCTATGGCTACACCTTC.

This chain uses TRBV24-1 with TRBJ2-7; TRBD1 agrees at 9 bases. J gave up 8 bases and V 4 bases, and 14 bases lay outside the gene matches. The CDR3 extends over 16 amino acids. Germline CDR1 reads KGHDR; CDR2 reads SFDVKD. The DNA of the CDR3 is TGTGCCACCAGTGACCAGGGACAGGGAGTTGTTAATAAGCAGTACTTC. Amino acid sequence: CATSDQGQGVVNKQYF.

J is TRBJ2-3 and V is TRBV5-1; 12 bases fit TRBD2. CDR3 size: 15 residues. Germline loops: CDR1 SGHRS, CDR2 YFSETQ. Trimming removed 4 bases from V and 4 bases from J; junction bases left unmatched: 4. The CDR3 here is CASSRTSGISDTQYF. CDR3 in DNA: TGCGCCAGCAGCCGGACTAGCGGGATATCAGATACGCAGTATTTT. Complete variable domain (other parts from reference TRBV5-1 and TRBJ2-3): KAGVTQTPRYLIKTRGQQVTLSCSPISGHRSVSWYQQTPGQGLQFLFEYFSETQRNKGNFPGRFSGRQFSNSRSEMNVSTLELGDSALYLCASSRTSGISDTQYFGPGTRLTVL.

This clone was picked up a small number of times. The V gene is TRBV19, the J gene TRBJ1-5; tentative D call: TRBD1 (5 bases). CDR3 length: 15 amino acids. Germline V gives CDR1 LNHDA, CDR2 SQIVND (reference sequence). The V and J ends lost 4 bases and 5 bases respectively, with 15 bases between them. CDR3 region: CASSTRRGVHQPQHF. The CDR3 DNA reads TGTGCCAGTAGTACCCGCCGGGGGGTCCATCAGCCCCAGCATTTT. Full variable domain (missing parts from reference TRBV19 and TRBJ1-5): DGGITQSPKYLFRKEGQNVTLSCEQNLNHDAMYWYRQDPGQGLRLIYYSQIVNDFQKGDIAEGYSVSREKKESFPLTVTSAQKNPTAFYLCASSTRRGVHQPQHFGDGTRLSIL.

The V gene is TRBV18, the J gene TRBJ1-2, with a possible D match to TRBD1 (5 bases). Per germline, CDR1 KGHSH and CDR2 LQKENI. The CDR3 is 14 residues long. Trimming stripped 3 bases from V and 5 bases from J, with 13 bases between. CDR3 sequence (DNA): TGTGCCAGCTCACCGAACAGGAGTCCTTATGGCTACACCTTC. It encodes CASSPNRSPYGYTF.

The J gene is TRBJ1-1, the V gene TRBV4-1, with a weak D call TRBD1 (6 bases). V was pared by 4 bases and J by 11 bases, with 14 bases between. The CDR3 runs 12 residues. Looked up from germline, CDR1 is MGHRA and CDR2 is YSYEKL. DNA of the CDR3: TGCGCCAGCAGCCGAACGGCAGGGGCTGCTTTCTTT. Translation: CASSRTAGAAFF.

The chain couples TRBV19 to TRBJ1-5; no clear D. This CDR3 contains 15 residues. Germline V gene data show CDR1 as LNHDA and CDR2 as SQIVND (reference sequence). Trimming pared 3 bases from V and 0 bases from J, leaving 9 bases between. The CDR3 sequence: CASSMTTNSNQPQHF. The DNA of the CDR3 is TGTGCCAGTAGTATGACAACAAATAGCAATCAGCCCCAGCATTTT.

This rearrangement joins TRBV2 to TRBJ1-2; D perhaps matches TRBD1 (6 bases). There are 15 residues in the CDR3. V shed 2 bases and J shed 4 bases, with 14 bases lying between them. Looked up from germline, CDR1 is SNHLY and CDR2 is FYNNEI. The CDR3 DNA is TGTGCCAGCAGTGAATCCGCGGGGGGCTTCTATGGCTACACCTTC. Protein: CASSESAGGFYGYTF.

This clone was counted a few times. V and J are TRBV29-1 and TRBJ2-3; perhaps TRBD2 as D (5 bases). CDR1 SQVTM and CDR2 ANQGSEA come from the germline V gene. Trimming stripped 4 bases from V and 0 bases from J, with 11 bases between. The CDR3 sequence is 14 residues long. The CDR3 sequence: CSVVRVASTDTQYF. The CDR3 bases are TGCAGCGTTGTGAGGGTGGCAAGCACAGATACGCAGTATTTT.

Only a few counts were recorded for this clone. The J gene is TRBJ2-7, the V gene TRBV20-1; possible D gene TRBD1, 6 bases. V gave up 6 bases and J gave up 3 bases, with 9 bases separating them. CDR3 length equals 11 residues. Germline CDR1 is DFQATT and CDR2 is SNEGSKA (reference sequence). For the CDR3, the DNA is TGCAGTGCGACACAGGGCTACGAGCAGTACTTC. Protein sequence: CSATQGYEQYF.

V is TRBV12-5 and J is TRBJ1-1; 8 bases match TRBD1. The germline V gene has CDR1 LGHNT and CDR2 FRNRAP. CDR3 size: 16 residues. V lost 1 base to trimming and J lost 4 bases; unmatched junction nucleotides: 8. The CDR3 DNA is TGTGCTAGTGGTTTGGACGGGACAGGAGGTATCACTGAAGCTTTCTTT. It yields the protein CASGLDGTGGITEAFF.

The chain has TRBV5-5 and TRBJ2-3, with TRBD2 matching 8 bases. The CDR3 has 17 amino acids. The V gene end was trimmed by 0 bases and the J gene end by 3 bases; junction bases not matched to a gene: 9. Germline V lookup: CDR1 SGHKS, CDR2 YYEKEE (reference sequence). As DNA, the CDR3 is TGTGCCAGCAGCTTGGGGGGTCTGGGCGGGAGGACAGATACGCAGTATTTT. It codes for CASSLGGLGGRTDTQYF.

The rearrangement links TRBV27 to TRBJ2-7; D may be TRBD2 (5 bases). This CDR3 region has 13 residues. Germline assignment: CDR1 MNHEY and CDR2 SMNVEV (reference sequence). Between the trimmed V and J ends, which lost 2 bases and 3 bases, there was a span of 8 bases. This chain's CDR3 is CASSLRGFYEQYF. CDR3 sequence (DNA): TGTGCCAGCAGTTTACGCGGGTTCTACGAGCAGTACTTC.

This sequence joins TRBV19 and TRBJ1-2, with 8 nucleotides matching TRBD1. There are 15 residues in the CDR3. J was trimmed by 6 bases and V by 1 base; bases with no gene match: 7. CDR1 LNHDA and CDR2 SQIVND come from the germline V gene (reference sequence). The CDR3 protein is CASSIARQGRDGYTF. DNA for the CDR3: TGTGCCAGTAGTATAGCCCGACAGGGGCGGGATGGCTACACCTTC.